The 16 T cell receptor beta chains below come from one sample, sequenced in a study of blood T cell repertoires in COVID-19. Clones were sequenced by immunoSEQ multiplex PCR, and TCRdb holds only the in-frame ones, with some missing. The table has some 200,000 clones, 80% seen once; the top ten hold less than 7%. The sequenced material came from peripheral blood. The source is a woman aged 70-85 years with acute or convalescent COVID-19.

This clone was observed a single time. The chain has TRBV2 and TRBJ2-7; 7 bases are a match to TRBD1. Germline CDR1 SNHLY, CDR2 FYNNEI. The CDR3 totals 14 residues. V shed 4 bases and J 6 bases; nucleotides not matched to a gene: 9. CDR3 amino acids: CASSVGQFGLEQYF. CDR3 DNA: TGTGCCAGCAGTGTGGGACAGTTCGGTCTCGAGCAGTACTTC.

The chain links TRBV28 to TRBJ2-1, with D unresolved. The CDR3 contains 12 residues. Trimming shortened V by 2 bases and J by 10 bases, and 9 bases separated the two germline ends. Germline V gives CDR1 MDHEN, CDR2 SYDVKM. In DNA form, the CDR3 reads TGTGCCAGCAGTTTACTGGGCCGGGAGCAGTTCTTC. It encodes CASSLLGREQFF.

The CDR3 reads CAISEREGAGANVLTF. CDR3 bases: TGTGCCATCAGTGAAAGGGAAGGGGCCGGGGCCAACGTCCTGACTTTC. The V and J genes are TRBV10-3 and TRBJ2-6; a possible D gene is TRBD1 (5 bases). The CDR3 has 16 amino acids. Germline assignment: CDR1 ENHRY and CDR2 SYGVKD. The V and J ends lost 3 bases and 4 bases respectively, with 13 bases between them.

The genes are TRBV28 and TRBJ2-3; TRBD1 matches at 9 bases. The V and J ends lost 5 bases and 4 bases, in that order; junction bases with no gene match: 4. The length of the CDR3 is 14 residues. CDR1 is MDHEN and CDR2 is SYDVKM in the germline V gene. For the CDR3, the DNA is TGTGCCAGCAGTCCGGGACAGGGCGCAGATACGCAGTATTTT. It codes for CASSPGQGADTQYF.

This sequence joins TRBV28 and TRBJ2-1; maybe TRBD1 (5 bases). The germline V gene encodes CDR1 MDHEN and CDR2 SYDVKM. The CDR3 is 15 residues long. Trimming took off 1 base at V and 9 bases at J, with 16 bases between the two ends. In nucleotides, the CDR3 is TGTGCCAGCAGTTTATCCGGACATTCGGACGGTGAGCAGTTCTTC. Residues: CASSLSGHSDGEQFF. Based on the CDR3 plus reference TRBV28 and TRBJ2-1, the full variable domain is DVKVTQSSRYLVKRTGEKVFLECVQDMDHENMFWYRQDPGLGLRLIYFSYDVKMKEKGDIPEGYSVSREKKERFSLILESASTNQTSMYLCASSLSGHSDGEQFFGPGTRLTVL.

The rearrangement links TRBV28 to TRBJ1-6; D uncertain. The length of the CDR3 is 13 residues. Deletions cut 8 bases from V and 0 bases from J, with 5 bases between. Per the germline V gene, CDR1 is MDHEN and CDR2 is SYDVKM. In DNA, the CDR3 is TGTGCCAGCCTCCCCTCCTATAATTCACCCCTCCACTTT. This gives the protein CASLPSYNSPLHF.

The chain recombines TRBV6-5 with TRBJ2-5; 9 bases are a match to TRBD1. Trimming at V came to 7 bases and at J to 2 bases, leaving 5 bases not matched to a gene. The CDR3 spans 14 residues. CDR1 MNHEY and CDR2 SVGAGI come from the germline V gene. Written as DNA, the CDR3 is TGTGCCAGCAAATCGGGACAGGGTCAAGAGACCCAGTACTTC. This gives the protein CASKSGQGQETQYF.

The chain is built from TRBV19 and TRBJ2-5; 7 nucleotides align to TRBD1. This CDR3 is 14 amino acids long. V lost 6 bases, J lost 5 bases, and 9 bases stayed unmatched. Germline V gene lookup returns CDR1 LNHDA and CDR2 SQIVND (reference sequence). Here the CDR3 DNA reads TGTGCCAGTAGGACGACAGGGTACGGCGAGACCCAGTACTTC. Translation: CASRTTGYGETQYF. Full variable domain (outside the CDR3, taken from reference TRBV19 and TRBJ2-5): DGGITQSPKYLFRKEGQNVTLSCEQNLNHDAMYWYRQDPGQGLRLIYYSQIVNDFQKGDIAEGYSVSREKKESFPLTVTSAQKNPTAFYLCASRTTGYGETQYFGPGTRLLVL.

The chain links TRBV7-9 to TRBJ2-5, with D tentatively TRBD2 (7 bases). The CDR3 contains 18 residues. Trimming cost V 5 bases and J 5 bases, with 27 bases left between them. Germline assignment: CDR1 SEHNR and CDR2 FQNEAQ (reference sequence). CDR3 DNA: TGTGCCAGCAGCCCCGGGGGGAAACAGGGACGTCGGGCGGAGACCCAGTACTTC. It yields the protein CASSPGGKQGRRAETQYF. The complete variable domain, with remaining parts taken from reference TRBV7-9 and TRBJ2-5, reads DTGVSQNPRHKITKRGQNVTFRCDPISEHNRLYWYRQTLGQGPEFLTYFQNEAQLEKSRLLSDRFSAERPKGSFSTLEIQRTEQGDSAMYLCASSPGGKQGRRAETQYFGPGTRLLVL.

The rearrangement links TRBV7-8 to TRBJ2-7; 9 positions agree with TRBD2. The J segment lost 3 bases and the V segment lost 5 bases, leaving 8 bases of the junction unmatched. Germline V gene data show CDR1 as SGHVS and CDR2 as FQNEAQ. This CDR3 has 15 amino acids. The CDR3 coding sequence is TGTGCCAGCAGCACTCTGACTAGCGGACTCTACGAGCAGTACTTC. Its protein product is CASSTLTSGLYEQYF.

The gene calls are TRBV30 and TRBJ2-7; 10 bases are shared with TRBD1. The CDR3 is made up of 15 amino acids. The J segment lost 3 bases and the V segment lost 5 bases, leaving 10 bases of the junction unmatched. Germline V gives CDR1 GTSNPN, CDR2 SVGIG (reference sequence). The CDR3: CAWEPRQGAVYEQYF. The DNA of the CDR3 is TGTGCCTGGGAACCCAGACAGGGGGCAGTCTACGAGCAGTACTTC.

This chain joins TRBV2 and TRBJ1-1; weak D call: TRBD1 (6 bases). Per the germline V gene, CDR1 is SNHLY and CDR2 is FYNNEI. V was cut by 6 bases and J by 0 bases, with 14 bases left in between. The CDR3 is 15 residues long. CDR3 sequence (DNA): TGTGCCAGCAGCCTGGACAGCTACATGAACACTGAAGCTTTCTTT. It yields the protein CASSLDSYMNTEAFF.

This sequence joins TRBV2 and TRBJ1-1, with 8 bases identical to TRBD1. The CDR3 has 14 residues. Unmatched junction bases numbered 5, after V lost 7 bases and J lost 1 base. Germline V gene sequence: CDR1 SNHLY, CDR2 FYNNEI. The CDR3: CASIYGQGNTEAFF. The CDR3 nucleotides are TGTGCCAGCATCTATGGACAGGGGAACACTGAAGCTTTCTTT.

The CDR3 DNA reads as TGTGCCAGCAGACAATCAGGGGTGGGTGAAAAACTGTTTTTT. Encoded protein: CASRQSGVGEKLFF. V usage is TRBV27 and J usage is TRBJ1-4; tentatively, D is TRBD1 (6 bases). V was clipped by 6 bases and J by 7 bases, with 15 bases between them. The CDR3 is 14 residues long. The germline V gene has CDR1 MNHEY and CDR2 SMNVEV (reference sequence).

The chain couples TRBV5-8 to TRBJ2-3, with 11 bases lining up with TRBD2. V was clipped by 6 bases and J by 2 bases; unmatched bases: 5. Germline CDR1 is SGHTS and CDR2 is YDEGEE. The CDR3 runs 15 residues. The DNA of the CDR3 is TGTGCCAGCAATCGACTAGCGGGGACCACAGATACGCAGTATTTT. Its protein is CASNRLAGTTDTQYF. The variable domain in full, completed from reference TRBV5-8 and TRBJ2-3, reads EAGVTQSPTHLIKTRGQQATLRCSPISGHTSVYWYQQALGLGLQFLLWYDEGEERNRGNFPPRFSGRQFPNYSSELNVNALELEDSALYLCASNRLAGTTDTQYFGPGTRLTVL.

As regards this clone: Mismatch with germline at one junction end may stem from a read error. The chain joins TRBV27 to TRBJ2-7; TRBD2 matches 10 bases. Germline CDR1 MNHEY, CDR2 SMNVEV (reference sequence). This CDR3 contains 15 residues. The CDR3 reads CASSRTGLAVDEQYF. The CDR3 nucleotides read TGTGCCAGCAGCCGTACCGGACTAGCGGTTGACGAGCAGTATTTC.